This record looks at one TCR beta chain sequence and its context. The target antigen is unknown. Germline V gene lookup returns CDR1 LNHDA and CDR2 SQIVND (reference sequence). V lost 5 bases and J lost 1, with 6 bases in between. This CDR3 comprises 13 residues. These data are taken from a study of T cell repertoires in cytomegalovirus infection. Study-wide context: Indications came from public TCR beta signatures; they pointed to CMV infection and to a matching HLA type.

Study results and limitations: HLA-C-restricted CMV clonotypes gave the most frequent clonotype in two of eight donors. Cumulated frequencies of public TCR beta families served to identify carriers of CMV plus the relevant HLA.

TCRdb analysed the reads with MiXCR anew, one entry per CDR3 protein. The data show some 920,000 distinct CDR3 sequences, approximately 33% seen once. The material was cultured CD8+ T cells from PBMCs, obtained from culture after CMV antigen stimulation. The chain couples TRBV19 to TRBJ2-1, with D uncertain. This TCR was recovered from a human donor in good health (CMV status not recorded). Some clones in this sample may be carry-over from other donors' samples. The CDR3 spells CASSGWSYNEQFF. The CDR3 bases are TGTGCCAGTAGTGGATGGTCCTACAATGAGCAGTTCTTC.